The 15 T cell receptor beta chains below were found in one sample sequenced in a study of T cells in localized non-small cell lung cancer (dated by TCRdb to the early 2020s). Libraries were prepared through the immunoSEQ multiplex PCR assay. The source is immuneACCESS, and TCRdb retained only in-frame sequences with V and J called. Part of the clones is not carried over; for the studies checked, unresolved V genes explain less than half of this, and the remainder is unexplained. Present in this sample are about 15,000 clones, around 85% of which were seen just once. The ten largest clones add up to approximately 4% of the sample. Here the sequenced sample was peripheral blood, taken before any cancer treatment. The receptors come from a woman aged 40-70 years with stage I lung adenocarcinoma.

This clone has only a few counts. The V and J genes are TRBV30 and TRBJ1-1; no clear D. CDR1 and CDR2 (germline): GTSNPN, SVGIG (reference sequence). V was pared by 2 bases and J by 7 bases, with 14 bases between. The CDR3 spans 13 residues. CDR3 sequence: CAWSTWGGSEAFF. CDR3 nucleotide sequence: TGTGCCTGGAGTACCTGGGGTGGGAGTGAAGCTTTCTTT.

This chain joins TRBV6-5 and TRBJ2-7, with D perhaps TRBD1 or TRBD2 (5 bases each). Germline CDR1 is MNHEY and CDR2 is SVGAGI. Trimming pared 6 bases from V and 0 bases from J, leaving 12 bases between. The CDR3 runs to 14 residues. The CDR3 coding sequence is TGTGCCAGCAGCTGGGACCGACGCTCCTACGAGCAGTACTTC. Its protein is CASSWDRRSYEQYF.

CDR3 loop: CASSPLPGEGRSSQPQHF. In DNA, the CDR3 is TGTGCCAGCAGCCCTCTCCCCGGGGAGGGACGGTCTAGTCAGCCCCAGCATTTT. The chain links TRBV7-9 to TRBJ1-5; D may be TRBD1 (5 bases). Per the germline V gene, CDR1 is SEHNR and CDR2 is FQNEAQ (reference sequence). Deletions cut 5 bases from V and 6 bases from J, with 26 bases between. The CDR3 is 18 amino acids.

This chain joins TRBV7-8 and TRBJ2-2, with no clear D. Germline V gene sequence: CDR1 SGHVS, CDR2 FQNEAQ. Between the trimmed V and J ends, which lost 3 bases and 1 base, there was a span of 9 bases. CDR3 length: 15 amino acids. This CDR3 is CASSLVRQNTGELFF. CDR3 bases: TGTGCCAGCAGCTTGGTACGACAGAACACCGGGGAGCTGTTTTTT.

V is TRBV18 and J is TRBJ1-4, with a weak D call TRBD1 (5 bases). Germline values: CDR1 KGHSH, CDR2 LQKENI. Trimming stripped 2 bases from V and 7 bases from J, with 14 bases between. The CDR3 is made up of 15 amino acids. The CDR3 DNA sequence: TGTGCCAGCTCACCAAGAGAGGGGCTCGGTGAAAAACTGTTTTTT. Translated: CASSPREGLGEKLFF.

The rearrangement uses TRBV6-5 and TRBJ2-2; TRBD2 is a possible D gene (5 bases). Germline values: CDR1 MNHEY, CDR2 SVGAGI. Trimming removed 7 bases at V and 5 bases at J, with 8 bases between. This CDR3 has 12 amino acids. The CDR3 loop is CASTRGTGELFF. CDR3 in DNA: TGTGCCAGCACCCGAGGGACCGGGGAGCTGTTTTTT.

CDR3 sequence: CASRMGQGIEAFF. The CDR3 DNA reads TGTGCCAGCAGGATGGGACAGGGCATTGAAGCTTTCTTT. The genes are TRBV7-9 and TRBJ1-1; 9 bases fit TRBD1. V dropped 6 bases and J dropped 7; count of bases not matched to a gene: 6. This CDR3 region has 13 residues. CDR1 is SEHNR and CDR2 is FQNEAQ in the germline V gene (reference sequence).

The chain recombines TRBV27 with TRBJ1-1; D gene ambiguous. Germline-derived CDR1 and CDR2 are MNHEY and SMNVEV (reference sequence). With 4 bases removed from V and 3 bases from J, the gap between germline ends came to 9 bases. The CDR3 is made up of 13 amino acids. CDR3 in amino acids: CASSWRVYTEAFF. CDR3 bases: TGTGCCAGCAGTTGGCGGGTTTACACTGAAGCTTTCTTT.

This rearrangement joins TRBV21-1 to TRBJ2-5; no DNA check was done on the table's D call, TRBD2. TRBV21-1 represents a pseudogene. The CDR3 has 16 residues. The CDR3 region is CASRTSGGVKQETQYF. CDR3 nucleotides: TGTGCCAGCAGAACCTCTGGAGGGGTGAAACAAGAGACCCAGTACTTC.

The rearrangement links TRBV19 to TRBJ2-7, with 10 bases aligning to TRBD2. The germline CDR1 and CDR2 sequences are LNHDA and SQIVND (reference sequence). The CDR3 loop spans 16 amino acids. J gave up 4 bases and V 3 bases, and 9 bases lay outside the gene matches. The CDR3: CASSITLSGGVYEQYF. As DNA, the CDR3 is TGTGCCAGTAGTATTACCCTCAGCGGGGGGGTATACGAGCAGTACTTC.

This clone was seen more than once but under ten times. This sequence joins TRBV19 and TRBJ1-4; 8 bases align to TRBD1. Per the germline V gene, CDR1 is LNHDA and CDR2 is SQIVND (reference sequence). This CDR3 has 13 residues. The V gene end was trimmed by 8 bases and the J gene end by 8 bases; junction bases not matched to a gene: 7. The CDR3 sequence is CASVDRVGEKLFF. DNA of the CDR3: TGTGCCAGTGTGGACAGGGTAGGCGAAAAACTGTTTTTT.

The J gene is TRBJ1-6, the V gene TRBV15; D is ambiguous. From germline, CDR1 is LNHNV and CDR2 YYDKDF (reference sequence). The CDR3 contains 15 residues. Trimming cost V 2 bases and J 7 bases, with 12 bases left between them. This chain's CDR3 is CATSRSTSRNSPLHF. CDR3 in DNA: TGTGCCACCAGCAGAAGTACAAGTCGGAATTCACCCCTCCACTTT.

The genes are TRBV11-1 and TRBJ1-4; tentatively, D is TRBD1 (6 bases). V shed 9 bases and J shed 8 bases, with 22 bases lying between them. The CDR3 extends over 15 amino acids. CDR1 SGHAT and CDR2 FQDESV come from the germline V gene (reference sequence). CDR3 protein: CASSPPARGGEKLFF. In nucleotides, the CDR3 is TGTGCCAGTAGCCCGCCCGCCAGGGGTGGAGAAAAACTGTTTTTT.

The chain carries TRBV6-6 and TRBJ1-3; no definite D call. The CDR3 consists of 13 residues. Between the trimmed V and J ends, which lost 4 bases and 0 bases, there was a span of 4 bases. The germline CDR1 and CDR2 sequences are MNHNY and SVGAGI (reference sequence). The CDR3 coding sequence is TGTGCCAGCAGTTCCAACTCTGGAAACACCATATATTTT. The encoded protein is CASSSNSGNTIYF.

The chain employs TRBV7-2 and TRBJ1-5, with D hard to call. The CDR3 extends over 13 amino acids. CDR1 and CDR2 from the germline V gene are SGHTA and FQGNSA. V was trimmed by 4 bases and J by 4 bases, leaving 8 bases between them. The CDR3 spells CASSWARNQPQHF. The CDR3 nucleotides are TGTGCCAGCAGCTGGGCCAGGAATCAGCCCCAGCATTTT.